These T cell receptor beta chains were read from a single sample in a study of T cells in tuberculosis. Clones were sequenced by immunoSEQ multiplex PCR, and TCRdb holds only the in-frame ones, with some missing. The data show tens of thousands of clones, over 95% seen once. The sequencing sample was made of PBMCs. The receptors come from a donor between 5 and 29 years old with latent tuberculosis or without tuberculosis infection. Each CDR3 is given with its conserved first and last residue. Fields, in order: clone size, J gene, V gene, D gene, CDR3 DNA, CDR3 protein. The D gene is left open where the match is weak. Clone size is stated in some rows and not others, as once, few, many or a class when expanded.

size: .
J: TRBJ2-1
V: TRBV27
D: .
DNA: TGTGCCAGCAGTTTGGTGATCTGGGCGGGTTACAATGAGCAGTTCTTC
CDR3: CASSLVIWAGYNEQFF

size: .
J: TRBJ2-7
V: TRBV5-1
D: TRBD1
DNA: TGCGCCAGCAGCTTCGACCCGGGACAGGGGAGCGGCGAGCAGTACTTC
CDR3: CASSFDPGQGSGEQYF

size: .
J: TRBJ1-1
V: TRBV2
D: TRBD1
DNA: TGTGCCAGCAGGGGTGGGGGGACAGCTTATGCCACTGAAGCTTTCTTT
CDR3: CASRGGGTAYATEAFF

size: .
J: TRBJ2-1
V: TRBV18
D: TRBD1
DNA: TGTGCCAGCTCACCCCGCCGGGACAGCTCATACAATGAGCAGTTCTTC
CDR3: CASSPRRDSSYNEQFF

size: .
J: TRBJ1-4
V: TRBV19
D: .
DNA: TGTGCCAGTAGTATAGCGGGGGACTACTATGAAAAACTGTTTTTT
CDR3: CASSIAGDYYEKLFF

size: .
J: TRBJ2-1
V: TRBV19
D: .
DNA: TGTGCCAGTAGTTTACGCGCGGGGACCCCCTACAATGAGCAGTTCTTC
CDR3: CASSLRAGTPYNEQFF

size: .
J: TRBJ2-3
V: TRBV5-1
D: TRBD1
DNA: TGCGCCAGCAGGTCACAGGGGAGAGGTACAGATACGCAGTATTTT
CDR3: CASRSQGRGTDTQYF

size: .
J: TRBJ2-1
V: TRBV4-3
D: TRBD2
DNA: TGCGCCAGCAGCCAAGACCCCTTAGCTAGCGGGACCAATGAGCAGTTCTTC
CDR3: CASSQDPLASGTNEQFF

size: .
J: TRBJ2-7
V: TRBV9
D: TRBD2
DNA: TGTGCCAGCAGCCCCCGGGACTACTCCTACGAGCAGTACTTC
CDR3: CASSPRDYSYEQYF

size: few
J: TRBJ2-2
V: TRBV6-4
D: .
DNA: TGTGCCAGCAGTGAGCAGGGTGGCGGCACCGGGGAGCTGTTTTTT
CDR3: CASSEQGGGTGELFF

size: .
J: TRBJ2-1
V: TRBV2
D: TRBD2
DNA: TGTGCCAGCAGTTGGACTAGCGGGAAGGGGGGTAATGAGCAGTTCTTC
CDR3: CASSWTSGKGGNEQFF

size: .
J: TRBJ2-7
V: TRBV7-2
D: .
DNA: TGTGCCAGCAGCATACAACAGGGTCGGGGATACGAGCAGTACTTC
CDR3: CASSIQQGRGYEQYF

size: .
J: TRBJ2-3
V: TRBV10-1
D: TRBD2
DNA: TGCGCCAGCAGTGATGCCGGGACTAGCGGCACGCAGTATTTT
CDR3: CASSDAGTSGTQYF

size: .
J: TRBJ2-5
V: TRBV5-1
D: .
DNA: TGCGCCAGCAGCCGTAGTCCGGGAAACCTTCAAGAGACCCAGTACTTC
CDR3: CASSRSPGNLQETQYF

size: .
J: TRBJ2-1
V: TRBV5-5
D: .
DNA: TGTGCCAGCAGCTTGGAGGCCAGGGGGGAGTATTATGAGCAGTTCTTC
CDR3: CASSLEARGEYYEQFF

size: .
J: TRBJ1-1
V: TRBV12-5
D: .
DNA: TGTGCTAGTGGTTTGGTACTACAGGGCTTCACTGAAGCTTTCTTT
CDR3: CASGLVLQGFTEAFF

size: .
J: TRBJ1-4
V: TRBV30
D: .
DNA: TGTGCCTGGGCCTTTCGAGGGGGTATAGCTAATGAAAAACTGTTTTTT
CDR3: CAWAFRGGIANEKLFF

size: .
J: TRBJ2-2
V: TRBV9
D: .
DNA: TGTGCCAGCAAGGAGGTTACCGGGGAGCTGTTTTTT
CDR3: CASKEVTGELFF

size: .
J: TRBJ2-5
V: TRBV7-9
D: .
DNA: TGTGCCAGCAGCTTAGAAGGGCTAGCGATGAAGACCCAGTACTTC
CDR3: CASSLEGLAMKTQYF

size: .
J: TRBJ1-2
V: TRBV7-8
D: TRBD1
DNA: TGTGCCAGCAGCTTAGAGGGACAGGGTTTCTATGGCTACACCTTC
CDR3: CASSLEGQGFYGYTF

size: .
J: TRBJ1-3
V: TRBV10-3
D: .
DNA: TGTGCCATCAGTGAGTCTCTCTTCTCTGGAAACACCATATATTTT
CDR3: CAISESLFSGNTIYF

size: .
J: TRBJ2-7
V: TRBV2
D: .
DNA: TGTGCCAGCAGTGAAGGGCCGCAGGACTCTTACGAGCAGTACTTC
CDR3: CASSEGPQDSYEQYF

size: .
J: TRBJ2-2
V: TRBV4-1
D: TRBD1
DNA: TGCGCCAGCAGCCACCCGGGACAGGGCGACACCGGGGAGCTGTTTTTT
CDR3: CASSHPGQGDTGELFF

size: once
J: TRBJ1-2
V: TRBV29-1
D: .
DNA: TGCAGCGTTGGGCGGGATTCTAACTATGGCTACACCTTC
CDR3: CSVGRDSNYGYTF

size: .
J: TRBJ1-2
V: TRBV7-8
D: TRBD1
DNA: TGTGCCAGCAGCTTAGAGGGACAGGGGGCGAGTGGCTACACCTTC
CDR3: CASSLEGQGASGYTF

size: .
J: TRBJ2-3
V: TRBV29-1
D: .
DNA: TGCAGCGTTGAATTAATGATAGGGACTGGCACAGATACGCAGTATTTT
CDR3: CSVELMIGTGTDTQYF

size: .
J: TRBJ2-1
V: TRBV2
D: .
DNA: TGTGCAGACCGCGGGAAATCCCCCTACAATGAGCAGTTCTTC
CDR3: CADRGKSPYNEQFF

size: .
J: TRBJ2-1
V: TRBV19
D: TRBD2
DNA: TGTGCCAGTAACCCCTATGCGGGGGGCGACAATGAGCAGTTCTTC
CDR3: CASNPYAGGDNEQFF

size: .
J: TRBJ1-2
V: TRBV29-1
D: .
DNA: TGCAGCGTTGAGTCGGGGGGCGAATATGGCTACACCTTC
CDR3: CSVESGGEYGYTF

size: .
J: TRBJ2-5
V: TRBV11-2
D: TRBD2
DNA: TGTGCCAGCAGCTCCTTGAAATGGCGGGAGGGCCTGGAGACCCAGTACTTC
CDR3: CASSSLKWREGLETQYF

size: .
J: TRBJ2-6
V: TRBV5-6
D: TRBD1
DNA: TGTGCCAGCAGCTCCCCGGGGACAGCTCGGTCCGGGGCCAACGTCCTGACTTTC
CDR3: CASSSPGTARSGANVLTF

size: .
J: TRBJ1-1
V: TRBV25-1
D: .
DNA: TGTGCCAGCAGTGATAACAGGGAAGCTTTCTTT
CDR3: CASSDNREAFF

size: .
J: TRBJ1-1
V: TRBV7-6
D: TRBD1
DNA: TGTGCCAGCAGCTGGGGGGGGACAGGGCTTAACACTGAAGCTTTCTTT
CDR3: CASSWGGTGLNTEAFF

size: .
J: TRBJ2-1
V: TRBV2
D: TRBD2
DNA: TGTGCCAGCAGAGTTGAACTAGCGGGAGCACTCAAGTCCTACAATGAGCAGTTCTTC
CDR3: CASRVELAGALKSYNEQFF

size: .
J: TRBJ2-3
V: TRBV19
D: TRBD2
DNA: TGTGCCAGTAGTATGGTACTAGCGGGAGGTACAGATACGCAGTATTTT
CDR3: CASSMVLAGGTDTQYF

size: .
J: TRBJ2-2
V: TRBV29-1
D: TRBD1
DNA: TGCAGCGTGCCGGACAGGTACACCGGGGAGCTGTTTTTT
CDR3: CSVPDRYTGELFF

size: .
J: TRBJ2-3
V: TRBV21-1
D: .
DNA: TGTGCCAGTGGGAAGCGGGGGGATAGCACAGATACGCAGTATTTT
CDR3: CASGKRGDSTDTQYF

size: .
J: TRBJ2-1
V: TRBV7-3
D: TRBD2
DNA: TGTGCCAGCAGTCCTGGACTAGCGGGGGCCTACAATGAGCAGTTCTTC
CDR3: CASSPGLAGAYNEQFF

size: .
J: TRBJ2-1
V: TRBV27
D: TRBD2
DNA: TGTGCCAGCACCCTAACGGGACTAGCAGACTACAATGAGCAGTTCTTC
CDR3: CASTLTGLADYNEQFF